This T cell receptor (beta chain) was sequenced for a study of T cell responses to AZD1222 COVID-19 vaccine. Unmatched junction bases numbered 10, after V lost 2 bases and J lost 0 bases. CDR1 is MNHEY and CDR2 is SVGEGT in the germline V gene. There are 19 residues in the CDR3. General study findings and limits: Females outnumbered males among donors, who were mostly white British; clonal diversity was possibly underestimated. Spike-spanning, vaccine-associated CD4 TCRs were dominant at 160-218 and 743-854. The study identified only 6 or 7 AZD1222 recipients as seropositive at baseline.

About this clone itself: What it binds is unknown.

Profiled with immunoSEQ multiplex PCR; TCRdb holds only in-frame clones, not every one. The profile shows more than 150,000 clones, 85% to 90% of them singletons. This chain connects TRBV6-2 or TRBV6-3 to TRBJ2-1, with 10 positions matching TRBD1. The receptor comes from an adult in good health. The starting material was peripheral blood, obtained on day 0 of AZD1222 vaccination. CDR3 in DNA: TGTGCCAGCAGTTACACCTTTGCCGGGACAGGGGTCTCCTACAATGAGCAGTTCTTC. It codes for CASSYTFAGTGVSYNEQFF.